This T cell receptor beta chain emerged from a study of blood T cell repertoires in COVID-19. TCRdb keeps only in-frame clones here, not all; method: immunoSEQ multiplex PCR. The sample shows approximately 49,000 clones, about 71% of them seen only once. The CDR3 has 15 amino acids. After removal of 2 bases from V and 6 bases from J, the junction contained 8 bases not matched to a gene. The V gene's germline CDR1 is MNHEY and CDR2 SMNVEV (reference sequence). The source is a woman aged 70 to 79 with acute or convalescent COVID-19. The V call is TRBV27, the J call TRBJ2-7, with TRBD2 matching over 9 bases. The source material was peripheral blood. The CDR3 loop is CASSLGLAGKGEQYF. CDR3 bases: TGTGCCAGCAGTTTAGGTCTAGCGGGAAAGGGCGAGCAGTACTTC.